This T cell receptor beta chain appears in the sequencing data of a study of pediatric ulcerative colitis. Rectal tissue came from one to two pinch biopsies taken at colonoscopy. The survey-level immunoSEQ assay was used. TCRdb's copy holds only in-frame clones and misses some; the assay was immunoSEQ multiplex PCR. Among under 50,000 clones listed, around 81% were seen once. The table lists this clone with a count of one. Sequenced: gut tissue. The origin of this receptor is a girl between 5 and 17 years old with moderate ulcerative colitis.

The DNA for the CDR3 is TGCGCCAGCAGCCCGACAGGGGGCTACGAGCAGTACTTC. Protein sequence: CASSPTGGYEQYF. The chain combines TRBV5-1 with TRBJ2-7; 9 bases are shared with TRBD1. The CDR3 runs 13 residues. Germline CDR1 reads SGHRS; CDR2 reads YFSETQ. With 4 bases clipped from V and 3 bases from J, the junction kept 2 bases outside the gene matches.